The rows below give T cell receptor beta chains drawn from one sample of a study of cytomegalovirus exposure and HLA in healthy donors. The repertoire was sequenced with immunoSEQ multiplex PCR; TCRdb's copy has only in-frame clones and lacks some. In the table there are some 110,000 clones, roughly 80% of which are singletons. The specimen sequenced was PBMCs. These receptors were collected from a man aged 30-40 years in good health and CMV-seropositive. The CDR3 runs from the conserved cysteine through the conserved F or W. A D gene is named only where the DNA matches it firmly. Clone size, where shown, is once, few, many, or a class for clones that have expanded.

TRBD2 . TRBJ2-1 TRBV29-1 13 TGCAGCGTGGGGACTAGAGTCTACAATGAGCAGTTCTTC CSVGTRVYNEQFF
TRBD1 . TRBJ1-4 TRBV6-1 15 TGTGCCAGCAGTGAAAACGTGGGACAGTATGAAAAACTGTTTTTT CASSENVGQYEKLFF
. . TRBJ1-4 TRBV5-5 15 TGTGCCAGCAGCCGGGAGTTAGGGACTAATGAAAAACTGTTTTTT CASSRELGTNEKLFF
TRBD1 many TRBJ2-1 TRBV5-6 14 TGTGCCAGCAGCTTGACAGGGGATTACAATGAGCAGTTCTTC CASSLTGDYNEQFF
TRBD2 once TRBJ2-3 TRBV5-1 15 TGCGCCAGCACCTTTAGCGGGGGGTTGACAGATACGCAGTATTTT CASTFSGGLTDTQYF
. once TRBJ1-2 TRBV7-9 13 TGTGCCAGCACCCCTCAGGGAGGGGGTGGCTACACCTTC CASTPQGGGGYTF
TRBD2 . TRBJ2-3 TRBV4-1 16 TGCGCCAGCAGCCAAGTGGTTAGCGGGAGCACAGATACGCAGTATTTT CASSQVVSGSTDTQYF
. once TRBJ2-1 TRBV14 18 TGTGCCAGCAGCCAATGGAGTATGTCAGGGGCTATATACAATGAGCAGTTCTTC CASSQWSMSGAIYNEQFF
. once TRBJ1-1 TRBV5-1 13 TGCGCCAGCAGCTTTGGGGGGGGGACTGAAGCTTTCTTT CASSFGGGTEAFF
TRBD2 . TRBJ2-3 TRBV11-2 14 TGTGCCAGCAGCTTCTCAGCGGGGCGGGATACGCAGTATTTT CASSFSAGRDTQYF
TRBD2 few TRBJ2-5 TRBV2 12 TGTGCCAGCAGTGAGGGAGGGTCTTCTCAGTACTTC CASSEGGSSQYF
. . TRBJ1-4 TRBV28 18 TGTGCCAGCAGTTTCTTTAGTATGGGGAGGGAATCTAATGAAAAACTGTTTTTT CASSFFSMGRESNEKLFF
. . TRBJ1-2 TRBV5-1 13 TGCGCCAGCAGCTTGGAGGTGGGGAGAGGCTACACCTTC CASSLEVGRGYTF
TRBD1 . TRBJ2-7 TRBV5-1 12 TGCGCCAGCAGCCACCGGGACAGCGAGCAGTACTTC CASSHRDSEQYF
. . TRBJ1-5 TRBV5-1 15 TGCGCCAGCAGTATCGGCCAGGGCTTGCGGTGGCCCCAGCATTTT CASSIGQGLRWPQHF
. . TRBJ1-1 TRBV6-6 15 TGTGCCAGCAGTCCCGCCAATTACAGGGCCACTGAAGCTTTCTTT CASSPANYRATEAFF
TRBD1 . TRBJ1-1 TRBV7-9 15 TGTGCCAGCAGCTCCTCGACAGGGTGGAACACTGAAGCTTTCTTT CASSSSTGWNTEAFF
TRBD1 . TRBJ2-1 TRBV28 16 TGTGCCAGCAGGAAACAGGGGGCGGACTCCTACAATGAGCAGTTCTTC CASRKQGADSYNEQFF
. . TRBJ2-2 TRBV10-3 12 TGTGCCATCAGTAGGGGAACCGGGGAGCTGTTTTTT CAISRGTGELFF
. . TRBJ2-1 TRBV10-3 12 TGTGCCATCAGTGGACGGGACAATGAGCAGTTCTTC CAISGRDNEQFF
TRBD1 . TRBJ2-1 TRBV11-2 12 TGTGCCAGCAGCTCGGACAGGGGACCCCGGTTCTTC CASSSDRGPRFF
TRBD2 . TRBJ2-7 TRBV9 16 TGTGCCAGCAGCGTAGGACTAGCGGGGGGGATCCACGAGCAGTACTTC CASSVGLAGGIHEQYF
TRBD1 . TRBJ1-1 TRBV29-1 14 TGCAGCGTATTTGGGACAGGGTGGAACACTGAAGCTTTCTTT CSVFGTGWNTEAFF
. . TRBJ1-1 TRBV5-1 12 TGCGCCAGCAGCTTTGAGGGTACTGAAGTTTTCTTT CASSFEGTEVFF
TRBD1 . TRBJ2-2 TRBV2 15 TGTGCCAGCACTAAGGACAGGGGTGAGACTGGGGAGCTGTTTTTT CASTKDRGETGELFF
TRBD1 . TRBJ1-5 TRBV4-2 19 TGTGCCAGCAGCCAAGATAGGGCCGACAGGGCCTATAGCAATCAGCCCCAGCATTTT CASSQDRADRAYSNQPQHF
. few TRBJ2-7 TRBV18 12 TGTGCCAGCTCACAATCCCCTTACGAGCAGTACTTC CASSQSPYEQYF
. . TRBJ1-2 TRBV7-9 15 TGTGCCAGCAGCTTACAGACAGGCCTTAACTATGGCTACACCTTC CASSLQTGLNYGYTF
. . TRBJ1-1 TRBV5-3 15 TGTGCCAGAAGGTGTGGACAGAGGTTAGACACTGAAGCTTTCTTT CARRCGQRLDTEAFF
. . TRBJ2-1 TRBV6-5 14 TGTGCCAGCAGTTACGTAGGGAGCAACAATGAGCAGTTCTTC CASSYVGSNNEQFF
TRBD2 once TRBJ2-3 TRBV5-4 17 TGTGCCAGCAGCTTAAGGGAGGAAGCGGGAGCCACAGATACGCAGTATTTT CASSLREEAGATDTQYF
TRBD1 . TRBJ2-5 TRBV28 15 TGTGCCAGCTACTCCGGGACAGGCGACCTGGAGACCCAGTACTTC CASYSGTGDLETQYF
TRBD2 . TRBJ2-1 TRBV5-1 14 TGCGCCAGCAGCCCTAGCGGAGATTACAATGAGCAGTTCTTC CASSPSGDYNEQFF
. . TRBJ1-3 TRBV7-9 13 TGTGCCAGCAGCTTAGCCGCTGGAAACACCATATATTTT CASSLAAGNTIYF
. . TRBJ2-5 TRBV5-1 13 TGCGCCAGCAGCTTGGGGACGGGGGAGACCCAGTACTTC CASSLGTGETQYF
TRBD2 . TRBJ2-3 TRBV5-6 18 TGTGCCAGTAACCGATTCGGGGAACTAGCGGGAGTCACAGATACGCAGTATTTT CASNRFGELAGVTDTQYF
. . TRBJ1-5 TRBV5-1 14 TGCGCCAGCAGCCCTGGACAGAAAGGTGAGCCCCAGCATTTT CASSPGQKGEPQHF
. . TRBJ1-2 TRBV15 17 TGTGCCACCAGCAGAGTTCGGTCGGGAGTGGATTACGATGGCTACACCTTC CATSRVRSGVDYDGYTF
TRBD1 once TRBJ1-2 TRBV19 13 TGTGCCAGTAGTTTACACCACAGGGGTGGCTACACCTTC CASSLHHRGGYTF
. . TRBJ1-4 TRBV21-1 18 TGTGCCAGCAGCAAAGGATCGGGGAGGGGACCAACTAATGAAAAACTGTTTTTT CASSKGSGRGPTNEKLFF
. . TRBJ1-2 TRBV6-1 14 TGTGCCAGCAGTGACAGGTGGATTAACTATGGCTACACCTTC CASSDRWINYGYTF
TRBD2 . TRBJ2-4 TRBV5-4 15 TGTGCCAGCAGCTTGCGGCGGGAGCCCAAAAACATTCAGTACTTC CASSLRREPKNIQYF